A single sample gave rise to the 26 T cell receptor beta chains below, sequenced in a study of vaccination and CD4 T cells after COVID-19. Scientists ran DNA taken from cultured CD4+ T cells through the Oncomine TCR Beta short-read assay for sequencing. TCRdb recomputed calls from the PCR reads with MiXCR, one row per CDR3 protein. The sample includes 12,000 to 15,000 distinct CDR3 sequences, around 30% seen only once; the top ten take less than 25%. Documented treatment: roughly ten-day PBMC culture with coronavirus spike peptide pools or control peptides (ViraFEST assay). These receptors have no known antigen. The material sequenced was cultured CD4+ T cells from blood. The source of these receptors is a human donor with COVID-19.

This clonotype appeared a few times. The rearrangement joins TRBV12-3 or TRBV12-4 to TRBJ1-5; the D is unclear. CDR3 size: 14 residues. Trimming cost V 2 bases and J 1 base, with 6 bases left between them. The CDR3 protein is CASSLTGSNQPQHF. The CDR3 region has the DNA TGTGCCAGCAGTTTAACCGGGAGCAATCAGCCCCAGCATTTT.

This clonotype has only a few counts. The rearrangement uses TRBV6-1 and TRBJ1-3; tentatively, D is TRBD1 (6 bases). Trimming pared 7 bases from V and 5 bases from J, leaving 9 bases between. The germline gives CDR1 MNHNS, CDR2 SASEGT. There are 12 residues in the CDR3. CDR3 DNA: TGTGCCAGCACCGACAGGAGAAACACCATATATTTT. Translating it yields CASTDRRNTIYF.

Regarding this clonotype: A read error may produce the germline difference seen at one junction end. V is TRBV24-1 and J is TRBJ2-5; 10 nucleotides match TRBD1. CDR3 length: 14 amino acids. Germline V gene lookup returns CDR1 KGHDR and CDR2 SFDVKD. The CDR3 nucleotides are TGTGCCACAAGTGCGACAGGGGGCCTGGAGACCCAGTACTTC. Translating gives CATSATGGLETQYF.

V usage is TRBV20-1 and J usage is TRBJ2-7; 9 bases match TRBD2. Germline loops: CDR1 DFQATT, CDR2 SNEGSKA (reference sequence). Trimming removed 0 bases from V and 2 bases from J; junction bases left unmatched: 8. This CDR3 is 16 amino acids long. The CDR3 sequence: CSARDPPSGTTYEQYF. The CDR3 region has the DNA TGCAGTGCTAGAGATCCGCCTAGCGGGACGACCTACGAGCAGTACTTC.

This clonotype has a handful of counts. The chain combines TRBV12-3 or TRBV12-4 with TRBJ1-6; TRBD1 agrees at 8 bases. With 2 bases clipped from V and 7 bases from J, the junction kept 7 bases outside the gene matches. The CDR3 covers 16 residues. The DNA of the CDR3 is TGTGCCAGCAGTTTACTAGGGACAGGTTCGAATTCACCCCTCCACTTT. Translating it yields CASSLLGTGSNSPLHF.

This clonotype was picked up a small number of times. CDR3 bases: TGTGCCAGTATCACTAAAGCGGCCTCTGGAAACACCATATATTTT. Amino acids: CASITKAASGNTIYF. The rearrangement joins TRBV2 to TRBJ1-3; no definite D call. V lost 9 bases and J 0 bases, leaving 15 bases between the germline ends. The CDR3 totals 15 residues. The V gene's germline CDR1 is SNHLY and CDR2 FYNNEI.

The J gene is TRBJ2-7, the V gene TRBV6-2 or TRBV6-3; D not resolved. Germline V lookup: CDR1 MNHEY, CDR2 SVGEGT. This CDR3 is built from 15 residues. The V gene lost 6 bases and the J gene lost 4 bases, with 19 bases spanning the gap. In DNA, the CDR3 is TGTGCCAGCAGCAGACCCCGCGGCGGAGAATACGAGCAGTACTTC. It translates to CASSRPRGGEYEQYF.

This clonotype was counted between two and nine times. This sequence joins TRBV20-1 and TRBJ1-2; D uncertain. V was shortened by 6 bases and J by 8 bases, with 19 bases between the two germline ends. The CDR3 is 13 amino acids. Germline CDR1 and CDR2: DFQATT and SNEGSKA (reference sequence). This chain's CDR3 is CSAAPGRANGYTF. The CDR3 nucleotides are TGCAGTGCAGCCCCCGGAAGGGCCAACGGCTACACCTTC.

The chain carries TRBV12-3 or TRBV12-4 and TRBJ2-3; D may be TRBD2 (6 bases). Trimming took off 4 bases at V and 6 bases at J, with 20 bases between the two ends. The CDR3 spans 16 residues. The CDR3 is CASSSVGRGRRDTQYF. CDR3 DNA: TGTGCCAGCAGTTCAGTCGGGCGGGGACGACGCGATACGCAGTATTTT.

V and J are TRBV23-1 and TRBJ1-2; 7 bases are shared with TRBD1. TRBV23-1 is sorted into the ORF group, with uncertain function. Trimming at V came to 4 bases and at J to 6 bases, leaving 5 bases not matched to a gene. The CDR3 has 13 residues. CDR3 coding DNA: TGCGCCAGCAGTCCCAGGGGGGGGGATGGCTACACCTTC. This gives the protein CASSPRGGDGYTF.

V usage is TRBV9 and J usage is TRBJ2-2, with D uncertain. CDR1 is SGDLS, CDR2 YYNGEE, per germline. The V end was cut by 0 bases, the J end by 4 bases, with 13 bases between. This CDR3 has 16 amino acids. The CDR3 region has the DNA TGTGCCAGCAGCGTAGGGCCCCAGGCGAGCACCGGGGAGCTGTTTTTT. This sequence encodes CASSVGPQASTGELFF. Full variable domain (outside the CDR3, taken from reference TRBV9 and TRBJ2-2): DSGVTQTPKHLITATGQRVTLRCSPRSGDLSVYWYQQSLDQGLQFLIQYYNGEERAKGNILERFSAQQFPDLHSELNLSSLELGDSALYFCASSVGPQASTGELFFGEGSRLTVL.

The V call is TRBV5-1, the J call TRBJ2-2, with D tentatively TRBD2 (6 bases). Germline CDR1 and CDR2: SGHRS and YFSETQ. The CDR3 has 13 residues. The V and J ends lost 7 bases and 5 bases respectively, with 12 bases between them. DNA for the CDR3: TGCGCCAGCTCTTCCGGGGGTACCGGGGAGCTGTTTTTT. Translating it yields CASSSGGTGELFF.

The rearrangement uses TRBV6-1 and TRBJ1-2; 12 bases agree with TRBD1. This CDR3 comprises 15 residues. The trim removed 6 bases at V and 3 bases at J, leaving 5 bases unmatched. Per germline, CDR1 MNHNS and CDR2 SASEGT. The CDR3 here is CASRPGTGGYYGYTF. The CDR3 coding sequence is TGTGCCAGCAGGCCCGGGACAGGGGGCTACTATGGCTACACCTTC.

The V gene is TRBV7-6, the J gene TRBJ2-3; D uncertain. With 6 bases removed from V and 0 bases from J, the gap between germline ends came to 10 bases. This CDR3 region has 14 residues. CDR1 is SGHVS and CDR2 is FNYEAQ in the germline V gene. CDR3 nucleotide sequence: TGTGCCAGCAGTTTTGACCCGAGCACAGATACGCAGTATTTT. It translates to CASSFDPSTDTQYF.

This clonotype turned up a few times. In DNA, the CDR3 is TGTGCCAGCAGCTCGACGAGAAATCAGCCCCAGCATTTT. Translating gives CASSSTRNQPQHF. This sequence joins TRBV7-2 and TRBJ1-5, with no clear D. The CDR3 runs 13 residues. V was shortened by 4 bases and J by 4 bases, with 8 bases between the two germline ends. CDR1 and CDR2 from the germline V gene are SGHTA and FQGNSA.

The chain uses TRBV19 and TRBJ1-4; D is unclear. V dropped 2 bases and J dropped 8 bases, with 12 bases sitting between them. The CDR3 length is 14 residues. Per the germline V gene, CDR1 is LNHDA and CDR2 is SQIVND (reference sequence). CDR3 in DNA: TGTGCCAGTAGTATAAGGCCTGGGGAAGAAAAACTGTTTTTT. Encoded protein: CASSIRPGEEKLFF.

The V call is TRBV20-1, the J call TRBJ1-1; D gene uncertain. Per the germline V gene, CDR1 is DFQATT and CDR2 is SNEGSKA (reference sequence). This CDR3 contains 11 residues. The V end was cut by 0 bases, the J end by 5 bases, with 4 bases between. Here the CDR3 reads CSARDGTEAFF. CDR3 nucleotides: TGCAGTGCTAGAGACGGGACTGAAGCTTTCTTT.

The chain is built from TRBV29-1 and TRBJ1-3; no clear D gene. Trimming stripped 8 bases from V and 0 bases from J, with 14 bases between. In germline, CDR1 is SQVTM, CDR2 ANQGSEA. The CDR3 has 14 amino acids. CDR3 in amino acids: CSTRASLSGNTIYF. The CDR3 nucleotides read TGCAGCACCCGGGCATCCCTCTCTGGAAACACCATATATTTT.

This clonotype is medium-sized. The chain links TRBV19 to TRBJ2-7, with D perhaps matching TRBD1 (6 bases). Per the germline V gene, CDR1 is LNHDA and CDR2 is SQIVND (reference sequence). With 3 bases removed from V and 3 bases from J, the gap between germline ends came to 9 bases. The CDR3 length is 13 residues. CDR3 loop: CASSIEGGYEQYF. CDR3 in DNA: TGTGCCAGTAGTATTGAAGGGGGCTACGAGCAGTACTTC.

With respect to this clonotype: The junction and the germline gene differ at one end; a read error may be behind it. The genes are TRBV29-1 and TRBJ1-2; D is perhaps TRBD1 (6 bases). The CDR3 sequence is 11 residues long. The germline gives CDR1 SQVTM, CDR2 ANQGSEA. Here the CDR3 reads CSVETGGGCTF. In DNA, the CDR3 is TGCAGCGTTGAAACCGGGGGCGGCTGCACCTTC.

The chain joins TRBV4-3 to TRBJ2-7; the D is unclear. The CDR3 length is 15 residues. Trimming removed 0 bases from V and 0 bases from J, with 9 bases in between. The germline CDR1 and CDR2 sequences are LGHNA and YSLEER. CDR3 sequence reads: CASSQEKVSSYEQYF. The CDR3 DNA reads TGCGCCAGCAGCCAAGAAAAGGTCAGCTCCTACGAGCAGTACTTC.

The CDR3 spells CASSRDVWELFF. In nucleotides, the CDR3 is TGTGCCAGCAGCCGGGACGTCTGGGAGCTGTTTTTT. This chain uses TRBV6-1 with TRBJ2-2; TRBD1 or TRBD2 may be the D gene (5 bases each). CDR1 is MNHNS and CDR2 is SASEGT in the germline V gene. V was clipped by 6 bases and J by 9 bases, with 11 bases between them. The CDR3 runs 12 residues.

This chain connects TRBV20-1 to TRBJ1-4; D ambiguous. CDR3 size: 12 residues. With 4 bases removed from V and 8 bases from J, the gap between germline ends came to 11 bases. Germline CDR1 DFQATT, CDR2 SNEGSKA (reference sequence). Here the CDR3 DNA reads TGCAGTGCTACAACTCGGGGAGAAAAACTGTTTTTT. Translated, it gives CSATTRGEKLFF.

This clonotype appeared a few times. This chain links TRBV5-4 with TRBJ2-3; 10 nucleotides line up with TRBD2. Trimming cost V 0 bases and J 4 bases; bases outside gene matches: 2. Germline values: CDR1 SGHNT, CDR2 YYREEE (reference sequence). The CDR3 is 15 amino acids. This chain's CDR3 is CASSLGLAGADTQYF. The CDR3 bases are TGTGCCAGCAGCTTGGGGCTAGCGGGGGCAGATACGCAGTATTTT.

The chain recombines TRBV9 with TRBJ2-5; D not resolved. Germline assignment: CDR1 SGDLS and CDR2 YYNGEE. V gave up 4 bases and J gave up 6 bases, with 13 bases separating them. The CDR3 is made up of 13 amino acids. The CDR3 spells CASSLSPGQTQYF. In DNA form, the CDR3 reads TGTGCCAGCAGCTTGAGCCCCGGCCAGACCCAGTACTTC.

This chain connects TRBV18 to TRBJ1-6, with a possible D match to TRBD1 (6 bases). Germline CDR1 and CDR2: KGHSH and LQKENI. This CDR3 comprises 14 residues. The ends were cut back, 4 bases at V and 7 bases at J, with 11 bases in the middle. The CDR3 DNA reads as TGTGCCAGCTCACAACAGGGTGAGAATTCACCCCTCCACTTT. Translated, it gives CASSQQGENSPLHF.